This TCR beta chain was identified during a study of blood T cell repertoires in COVID-19. Study in general: Collection of acute and convalescent COVID-19 samples took place in the United States, Italy and Spain. Sample material is recorded as cDNA or gDNA derived from T cells, B-cell-depleted T cells, or PBMCs.

The germline V gene has CDR1 SGHNT and CDR2 YYREEE (reference sequence). Between the trimmed V and J ends, which lost 4 bases and 0 bases, there was a span of 14 bases. The CDR3 runs 15 residues. Authors' data handling: Quantification of nucleated cells was approximated via reference gene primer amplification. Sequencing used immunoSEQ multiplex PCR; TCRdb keeps in-frame clones, though not all of them. Clone size and the V and J calls come from that table; the DNA yielded D and trimming. The data contain roughly 330,000 clones, more than 75% of them singletons. The sample comprised peripheral blood. The clonotype was recovered from a woman in her forties or fifties with acute or convalescent COVID-19. This chain joins TRBV5-4 and TRBJ2-7; D may be TRBD1 (5 bases). CDR3 sequence reads: CASSKQGLSSYEQYF. In DNA form, the CDR3 reads TGTGCCAGCAGCAAGCAGGGTTTATCCTCCTACGAGCAGTACTTC.